This is a list of T cell receptor beta chains from one sample in a study of PD-1 blockade in mismatch repair-deficient tumors. TCRdb keeps only in-frame clones here, not all; method: immunoSEQ multiplex PCR. This table holds 8,500 to 9,500 clones, approximately 89% found once. The input for sequencing was PBMCs, taken approximately 49 weeks after starting pembrolizumab. These receptors were taken from an adult with mismatch repair-deficient cancer. CDR3s include the opening cysteine and the closing phenylalanine or tryptophan.

v_call,j_call,cdr3_aa
TRBV11-2,TRBJ2-2,CASSRGRGPNTGELFF
TRBV28,TRBJ2-7,CASMRLAEPPYEQYF
TRBV11-2,TRBJ2-7,CASSLGHTIYEQYF
TRBV7-6,TRBJ2-7,CASSSLAGGNYEQYF
TRBV5-6,TRBJ1-1,CASSGKYGRNTEAFF
TRBV29-1,TRBJ2-7,CSVARDRGDEQYF
TRBV30,TRBJ1-5,CAWRYKGARQPQHF
TRBV7-9,TRBJ1-6,CASSIGGRGAAGHSPLHF
TRBV14,TRBJ2-4,CASSQASSGRGVSKNIQYF
TRBV5-6,TRBJ2-7,CASSLVSSVSYEQYF
TRBV12-2,TRBJ1-3,CASRLAQGSGNTIYF
TRBV19,TRBJ1-2,CASSGRGGDGYTF
TRBV30,TRBJ1-5,CAWTTGLAQPQHF
TRBV28,TRBJ2-2,CASSFHQDSGELFF
TRBV6-1,TRBJ2-1,CASSGEAGLPYNEQFF
TRBV6-1,TRBJ1-1,CASSRTTGRNTEAFF
TRBV10-3,TRBJ2-1,CAISARFIAGEGNEQFF
TRBV6-1,TRBJ2-5,CASSESNYYQETQYF
TRBV7-2,TRBJ1-3,CASSLATGLDTIYF
TRBV4-1,TRBJ1-1,CASSQEEGASTEAFF
TRBV27,TRBJ1-1,CASSYRTGITEAFF
TRBV4-2,TRBJ1-2,CASSQVGPGGYTF
TRBV4-1,TRBJ2-7,CASSPESDYYEQYF
TRBV12-2,TRBJ1-2,CASRPGGYGYTF
TRBV7-2,TRBJ2-3,CASSRGGADTQYF
TRBV2,TRBJ2-7,CASLSDRGPYEQYF